This TCR beta chain was captured by sequencing in a study of graft-versus-host responses after intestinal transplantation. Co-plating was performed using roughly 200,000 CFSE-labeled responder cells and roughly 200,000 irradiated, violet-dye-labeled stimulator cells. The CDR3 is made up of 12 amino acids. The ends were cut back, 3 bases at V and 8 bases at J, with 11 bases in the middle. Germline V gives CDR1 SEHNR, CDR2 FQNEAQ (reference sequence). Clones were read by immunoSEQ multiplex PCR, and TCRdb kept only the in-frame ones, dropping some. The profile shows under 15,000 clones, 30% of them singletons.

Source: alloreactive CD8+ T cells from a mixed lymphocyte reaction culture, taken before intestinal transplant. The subset here: CFSE-low proliferating T cells sorted from roughly six-day pre-transplant mixed lymphocyte reaction (GvH or HvG direction). The rearrangement links TRBV7-9 to TRBJ2-7; unclear D gene. This TCR came from a human patient who received an intestinal transplant. The CDR3 is CASSFNSIKQYF. The CDR3 DNA follows: TGTGCCAGCAGCTTTAACTCTATAAAGCAGTACTTC.